This entry describes one T cell receptor (beta chain). This specimen comes from a study of blood T cell repertoires in COVID-19. Across the whole study: There were acute and convalescent COVID-19 samples, and they came from the United States, Italy and Spain.

Seattle patients were enrolled during active infection and followed longitudinally. Per the authors' pipeline: Estimation of nucleated cell counts was performed using reference gene primer amplification. Method: immunoSEQ multiplex PCR; TCRdb's copy keeps in-frame clones and lacks some. Clonal size and the V and J genes are those of that table, whereas D and trimming came from the DNA. In the table there are about 97,000 clones, roughly 90% of which are singletons. Germline lookup yields CDR1 SGHVS and CDR2 FNYEAQ. The CDR3 extends over 15 amino acids. Germline trimming cut 2 bases from V and 6 bases from J; bases unmatched to any gene: 10.

This TCR was sampled from a woman in her fifties or sixties with COVID-19, enrolled during active disease. This chain connects TRBV7-6 to TRBJ2-7; 7 bases match TRBD1. The sample taken for sequencing was peripheral blood. CDR3 sequence (DNA): TGTGCCAGCAGCTTAACCGGGACAGTGGATTTCGAGCAGTACTTC. Translating it yields CASSLTGTVDFEQYF.